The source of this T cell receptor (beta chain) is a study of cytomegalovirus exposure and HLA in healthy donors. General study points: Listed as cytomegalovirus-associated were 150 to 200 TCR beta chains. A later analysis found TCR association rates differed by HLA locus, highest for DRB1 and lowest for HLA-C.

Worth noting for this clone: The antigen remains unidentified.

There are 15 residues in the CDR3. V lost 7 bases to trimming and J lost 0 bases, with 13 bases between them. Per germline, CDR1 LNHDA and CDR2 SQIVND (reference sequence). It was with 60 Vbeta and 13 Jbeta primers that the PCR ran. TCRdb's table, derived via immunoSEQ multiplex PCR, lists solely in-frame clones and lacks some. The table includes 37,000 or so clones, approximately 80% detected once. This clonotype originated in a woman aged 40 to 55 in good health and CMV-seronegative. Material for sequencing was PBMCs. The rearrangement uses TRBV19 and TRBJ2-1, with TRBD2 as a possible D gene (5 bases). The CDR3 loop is CASKEGSSSYNEQFF. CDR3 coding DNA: TGTGCCAGTAAAGAGGGATCGAGCTCCTACAATGAGCAGTTCTTC.